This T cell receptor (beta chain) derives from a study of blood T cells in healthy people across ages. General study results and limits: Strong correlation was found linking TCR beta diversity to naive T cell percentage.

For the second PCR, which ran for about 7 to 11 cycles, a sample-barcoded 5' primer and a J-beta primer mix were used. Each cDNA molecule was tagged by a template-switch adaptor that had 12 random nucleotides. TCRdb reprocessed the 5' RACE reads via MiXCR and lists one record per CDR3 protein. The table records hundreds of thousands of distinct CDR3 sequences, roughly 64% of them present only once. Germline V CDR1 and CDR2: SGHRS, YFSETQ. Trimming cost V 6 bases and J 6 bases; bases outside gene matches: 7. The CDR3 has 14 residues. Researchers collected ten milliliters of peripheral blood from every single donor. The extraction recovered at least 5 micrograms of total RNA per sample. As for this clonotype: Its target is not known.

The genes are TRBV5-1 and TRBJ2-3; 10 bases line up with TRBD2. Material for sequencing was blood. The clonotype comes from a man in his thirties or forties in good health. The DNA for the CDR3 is TGCGCCAGCAAACTAGCGGGGCCTACGGATACGCAGTATTTT. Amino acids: CASKLAGPTDTQYF.